These 20 T cell receptor beta chains were all obtained from the same sample, sequenced in a study of T cell clones after liver transplantation. The data were produced by immunoSEQ multiplex PCR, yet TCRdb's version contains in-frame clones alone and is incomplete. The repertoire holds tens of thousands of clones, with under 85% as singletons. Sample: CD4+ T cells from blood, taken at the 22-month timepoint. The receptors were gathered from a human patient who received a liver transplant. Among the T cells, some may be from the graft donor.

This chain links TRBV6-6 with TRBJ1-5; no clear D. Trimming took 5 bases from V and 5 from J, leaving 10 bases between them. Germline V lookup: CDR1 MNHNY, CDR2 SVGAGI (reference sequence). The CDR3 covers 13 residues. CDR3 nucleotide sequence: TGTGCCAGCAGTCGCCTGGGTGATCAGCCCCAGCATTTT. Residues: CASSRLGDQPQHF.

The chain has TRBV19 and TRBJ2-7, with D maybe TRBD1 (6 bases). V lost 10 bases, J lost 0 bases, and 10 bases lay in between. CDR3 length: 12 residues. The germline V gene has CDR1 LNHDA and CDR2 SQIVND (reference sequence). CDR3 sequence reads: CATGGTSYEQYF. The DNA for the CDR3 is TGTGCCACTGGGGGCACCTCCTACGAGCAGTACTTC.

This clone was picked up a small number of times. The J gene is TRBJ2-3, the V gene TRBV6-5; 12 bases line up with TRBD1. CDR1 is MNHEY and CDR2 is SVGAGI in the germline V gene. V shed 6 bases and J 4 bases; nucleotides not matched to a gene: 2. This CDR3 spans 14 amino acids. The CDR3 DNA reads as TGTGCCAGCAGGGGACAGGGGGCCGCAGATACGCAGTATTTT. It is translated as CASRGQGAADTQYF.

The chain has TRBV18 and TRBJ1-3; no definite D call. Trimming removed 0 bases from V and 4 bases from J, with 7 bases in between. The CDR3 sequence is 14 residues long. Germline V gene lookup returns CDR1 KGHSH and CDR2 LQKENI. CDR3 nucleotides: TGTGCCAGCTCACCACCGGGATCCGGAAACACCATATATTTT. Its protein product is CASSPPGSGNTIYF.

The chain is built from TRBV5-1 and TRBJ2-5, with D maybe TRBD2 (5 bases). Germline CDR1 is SGHRS and CDR2 is YFSETQ. V lost 0 bases, J lost 3 bases, and 9 bases lay in between. This CDR3 contains 14 residues. Written as DNA, the CDR3 is TGCGCCAGCAGCTTGGCCGTTAGCGAAGAGACCCAGTACTTC. The encoded protein is CASSLAVSEETQYF.

This chain links TRBV5-1 with TRBJ1-1, with 7 bases matching TRBD1. V lost 4 bases and J lost 1; bases outside the gene matches: 7. The CDR3 covers 15 residues. CDR1 SGHRS and CDR2 YFSETQ come from the germline V gene. The CDR3 region is CASSPLRTGNTEAFF. Here the CDR3 DNA reads TGCGCCAGCAGCCCCCTAAGGACAGGGAACACTGAAGCTTTCTTT.

V usage is TRBV28 and J usage is TRBJ2-7, with a tentative D call TRBD1 (5 bases). Trimming took off 8 bases at V and 2 bases at J, with 16 bases between the two ends. Per the germline V gene, CDR1 is MDHEN and CDR2 is SYDVKM. The length of the CDR3 is 14 residues. The chain's CDR3 is CASGSTGQTYEQYF. CDR3 sequence (DNA): TGTGCCAGCGGATCAACAGGCCAAACCTACGAGCAGTACTTC.

On this clone: The junction differs from germline at one of its ends, possibly a read error. This sample includes further DNA sequences coding for the same CDR3. For the CDR3, the DNA is TGTGCCAGCTGTGACAGGGGAGAGACCCAGTACTTC. Translation gives CASCDRGETQYF. The chain employs TRBV6-1 and TRBJ2-5, with 8 bases matching TRBD1. The CDR3 has 12 amino acids. Germline CDR1 and CDR2: MNHNS and SASEGT.

J is TRBJ1-3 and V is TRBV6-1, with unresolved D. Germline CDR1 MNHNS, CDR2 SASEGT. This CDR3 is 16 amino acids long. V was clipped by 2 bases and J by 0 bases, with 11 bases between them. The CDR3: CASSESVRISGNTIYF. Here the CDR3 DNA reads TGTGCCAGCAGTGAAAGTGTCAGAATCTCTGGAAACACCATATATTTT.

CDR3 residues: CASSSARVTGELFF. The CDR3, as DNA: TGTGCCAGTAGCTCTGCTAGGGTGACCGGGGAGCTGTTTTTT. The chain carries TRBV19 and TRBJ2-2, with D unclear. CDR3 size: 14 residues. V was pared by 6 bases and J by 5 bases, with 13 bases between. In germline, CDR1 is LNHDA, CDR2 SQIVND (reference sequence).

The rearrangement uses TRBV19 and TRBJ1-4; weak D call: TRBD1 (6 bases). Germline CDR1 LNHDA, CDR2 SQIVND (reference sequence). V lost 5 bases, J lost 5 bases, and 15 bases lay in between. The CDR3 covers 15 residues. The CDR3 reads CASSFLGGGNEKLFF. The CDR3 DNA follows: TGTGCCAGTAGTTTTTTAGGAGGGGGGAATGAAAAACTGTTTTTT.

The chain is built from TRBV27 and TRBJ1-1, with a tentative D call TRBD1 (6 bases). From germline, CDR1 is MNHEY and CDR2 SMNVEV (reference sequence). This CDR3 spans 17 amino acids. V was cut by 4 bases and J by 2 bases, with 20 bases left in between. The CDR3 is CASSSFRGRNENTEAFF. The CDR3 DNA sequence: TGTGCCAGCAGTTCTTTCAGGGGCCGGAATGAAAACACTGAAGCTTTCTTT.

This clone has a single count. Written as DNA, the CDR3 is TGTGCCAGCAGCCAAGGGACAGCAGCTAACTATGGCTACACCTTC. Its translation: CASSQGTAANYGYTF. This chain joins TRBV7-6 and TRBJ1-2, with 7 bases lining up with TRBD1. Germline V lookup: CDR1 SGHVS, CDR2 FNYEAQ. V shed 5 bases, J shed 0 bases, and the junction held 6 bases outside the gene matches. The CDR3 is made up of 15 amino acids.

The chain carries TRBV14 and TRBJ2-7, with 9 nucleotides matching TRBD1. The germline CDR1 and CDR2 sequences are SGHDN and FVKESK. This CDR3 has 18 amino acids. V lost 6 bases, J lost 1 base, and 16 bases stayed unmatched. CDR3: CASSPNRVDRGESYEQYF. The CDR3 DNA is TGTGCCAGCAGTCCTAACCGAGTTGACAGGGGGGAATCCTACGAGCAGTACTTC.

This chain joins TRBV7-9 and TRBJ2-3; 8 bases are shared with TRBD2. V lost 5 bases to trimming and J lost 1 base; unmatched junction nucleotides: 2. This CDR3 region has 14 residues. Germline V gives CDR1 SEHNR, CDR2 FQNEAQ (reference sequence). Written as DNA, the CDR3 is TGTGCCAGCAGCACACTAGCGGGCACAGATACGCAGTATTTT. It specifies CASSTLAGTDTQYF.

This clone was detected once. This chain joins TRBV7-2 and TRBJ2-2; 9 bases match TRBD1. With 4 bases clipped from V and 4 bases from J, the junction kept 7 bases outside the gene matches. Germline CDR1 is SGHTA and CDR2 is FQGNSA. The CDR3 sequence is 16 residues long. In nucleotides, the CDR3 is TGTGCCAGCAGCTCAAACAGGGGGCGCGGCACCGGGGAGCTGTTTTTT. Translation gives CASSSNRGRGTGELFF.

The rearrangement uses TRBV6-1 and TRBJ2-5; TRBD1 aligns across 9 bases. CDR3 length equals 14 residues. Trimming cost V 7 bases and J 5 bases; bases outside gene matches: 8. Germline CDR1 reads MNHNS; CDR2 reads SASEGT. Here the CDR3 reads CASKLTGGGETQYF. In DNA, the CDR3 is TGTGCCAGCAAACTCACAGGGGGCGGGGAGACCCAGTACTTC.

DNA of the CDR3: TGTGCCAGCAGCCTGGACAGAAATGAAAAACTGTTTTTT. It encodes CASSLDRNEKLFF. This sequence joins TRBV7-8 and TRBJ1-4, with D possibly TRBD1 on 6 matching bases. V was cut by 5 bases and J by 5 bases, with 9 bases left in between. The V gene's germline CDR1 is SGHVS and CDR2 FQNEAQ. The length of the CDR3 is 13 residues.

The CDR3 protein is CASSLQVLNYGYTF. CDR3 sequence (DNA): TGTGCCAGCAGCTTACAGGTGCTAAACTATGGCTACACCTTC. This chain links TRBV7-9 with TRBJ1-2; the D is unclear. The germline V and J ends were trimmed by 2 bases and 2 bases, with 9 bases remaining between them. There are 14 residues in the CDR3. Per germline, CDR1 SEHNR and CDR2 FQNEAQ (reference sequence).

The chain has TRBV6-6 and TRBJ1-3, with D possibly being TRBD1 (5 bases). The CDR3 runs to 14 residues. Trimming cost V 5 bases and J 4 bases, with 12 bases left between them. The germline CDR1 and CDR2 sequences are MNHNY and SVGAGI (reference sequence). As DNA, the CDR3 is TGTGCCAGCAGTGGGACCTCCGGAGGAAACACCATATATTTT. This encodes CASSGTSGGNTIYF.